One sample yielded the 21 T cell receptor beta chains listed below, sequenced in a study of blood T cell repertoires in COVID-19. Here immunoSEQ multiplex PCR was the method, and the copy in TCRdb shows in-frame clones only, minus some. Here the sample spans about 59,000 clones, around three quarters being singletons. The sample was peripheral blood. The receptors come from a man aged 55 to 69 with acute or convalescent COVID-19.

CDR3 nucleotide sequence: TGTGCCAGCAGCCCCGAGGATAGCAATCAGCCCCAGCATTTT. It specifies CASSPEDSNQPQHF. The chain recombines TRBV3-1 (or the pseudogene TRBV3-2) with TRBJ1-5; no clear D gene. This CDR3 spans 14 amino acids. The germline V and J ends were trimmed by 4 bases and 0 bases, with 7 bases remaining between them. Germline V gene sequence: CDR1 LGHDT, CDR2 YNNKEL (reference sequence).

The chain recombines TRBV6-1 with TRBJ1-5; 7 bases are shared with TRBD1. Germline V gives CDR1 MNHNS, CDR2 SASEGT. Trimming removed 0 bases from V and 5 bases from J; junction bases left unmatched: 7. The CDR3 loop spans 16 amino acids. CDR3 residues: CASSEAFGGGDQPQHF. The CDR3, as DNA: TGTGCCAGCAGTGAAGCGTTTGGAGGGGGCGATCAGCCCCAGCATTTT.

This chain links TRBV27 with TRBJ2-5, with TRBD2 identical over 8 bases. V trimming: 4 bases; J trimming: 5 bases; junction bases outside the gene matches: 15. Germline CDR1 and CDR2: MNHEY and SMNVEV (reference sequence). The CDR3 has 17 residues. The CDR3 region has the DNA TGTGCCAGCAGTTCCTCCTGGCGGGAGGCCGCGAAGGAGACCCAGTACTTC. Its protein product is CASSSSWREAAKETQYF.

The chain couples TRBV5-1 to TRBJ2-3, with D possibly TRBD2 on 6 matching bases. This CDR3 has 17 residues. Germline values: CDR1 SGHRS, CDR2 YFSETQ. Trimming left V 4 bases short and J 1 base short, with 19 bases between. CDR3 protein: CASSGDSGGLGTDTQYF. CDR3 coding DNA: TGCGCCAGCAGCGGTGACTCCGGGGGACTGGGCACAGATACGCAGTATTTT.

This clone was picked up a small number of times. The chain couples TRBV5-6 to TRBJ2-3; 13 nucleotides align to TRBD2. V gave up 3 bases and J gave up 3 bases; unmatched junction bases: 1. From germline, CDR1 is SGHDT and CDR2 YYEEEE. The CDR3 consists of 15 residues. DNA of the CDR3: TGTGCCAGCAGCTCGGGACTAGCGGGAACAGATACGCAGTATTTT. This gives the protein CASSSGLAGTDTQYF. The variable domain in full, completed from reference TRBV5-6 and TRBJ2-3, reads DAGVTQSPTHLIKTRGQQVTLRCSPKSGHDTVSWYQQALGQGPQFIFQYYEEEERQRGNFPDRFSGHQFPNYSSELNVNALLLGDSALYLCASSSGLAGTDTQYFGPGTRLTVL.

The chain joins TRBV9 to TRBJ1-1; D perhaps matches TRBD1 (5 bases). Trimming took off 4 bases at V and 2 bases at J, with 15 bases between the two ends. Germline V gene data show CDR1 as SGDLS and CDR2 as YYNGEE. The CDR3 contains 15 residues. The CDR3 DNA is TGTGCCAGCAGCCCTCGCCTGCGGGACAACACTGAAGCTTTCTTT. This sequence encodes CASSPRLRDNTEAFF.

This rearrangement joins TRBV5-1 to TRBJ2-2, with 8 bases lining up with TRBD1. The CDR3 contains 15 residues. Germline V gene sequence: CDR1 SGHRS, CDR2 YFSETQ. With 2 bases clipped from V and 0 bases from J, the junction kept 0 bases outside the gene matches. The CDR3 here is CASSLQGANTGELFF. DNA of the CDR3: TGCGCCAGCAGCTTACAGGGGGCGAACACCGGGGAGCTGTTTTTT.

V is TRBV7-8 and J is TRBJ2-3, with 13 bases fitting TRBD2. Trimming removed 3 bases from V and 0 bases from J; junction bases left unmatched: 9. Germline-derived CDR1 and CDR2 are SGHVS and FQNEAQ. The length of the CDR3 is 19 residues. CDR3 loop: CASSFDPGLAGSSTDTQYF. CDR3 bases: TGTGCCAGCAGCTTTGACCCGGGACTAGCGGGATCTAGCACAGATACGCAGTATTTT.

There are a few counts of this clone. The chain couples TRBV18 to TRBJ1-2; no definite D call. Trimming cost V 5 bases and J 8 bases, with 12 bases left between them. CDR3 length: 12 residues. Germline loops: CDR1 KGHSH, CDR2 LQKENI. Here the CDR3 DNA reads TGTGCCAGCTCAGGCCCCGCGAGGGGCTACACCTTC. Its translation is CASSGPARGYTF.

The chain employs TRBV28 and TRBJ2-7; 11 nucleotides line up with TRBD2. The V gene end was trimmed by 6 bases and the J gene end by 5 bases; junction bases not matched to a gene: 15. This CDR3 contains 17 residues. The germline gives CDR1 MDHEN, CDR2 SYDVKM. CDR3 sequence reads: CASRPTLVAGGPHEQYF. The CDR3 DNA follows: TGTGCCAGCAGACCTACTCTAGTAGCGGGAGGGCCCCACGAGCAGTACTTC.

This clone was counted a single time. This chain joins TRBV20-1 and TRBJ2-7; a weak D match, TRBD1 (5 bases). The CDR3 covers 11 residues. The germline CDR1 and CDR2 sequences are DFQATT and SNEGSKA (reference sequence). Between the trimmed V and J ends, which lost 6 bases and 4 bases, there was a span of 10 bases. The CDR3: CSASDSYEQYF. In DNA form, the CDR3 reads TGCAGTGCAAGTGACAGTTACGAGCAGTACTTC.

This chain links TRBV2 with TRBJ2-1; 9 bases are a match to TRBD1. V was clipped by 8 bases and J by 4 bases; unmatched bases: 6. The CDR3 length is 14 residues. Looked up from germline, CDR1 is SNHLY and CDR2 is FYNNEI. The CDR3 nucleotides read TGTGCCAGCGAGGGGACAGGGAGTTACAATGAGCAGTTCTTC. Protein product: CASEGTGSYNEQFF. Together with reference TRBV2 and TRBJ2-1, the CDR3 gives the full variable domain: EPEVTQTPSHQVTQMGQEVILRCVPISNHLYFYWYRQILGQKVEFLVSFYNNEISEKSEIFDDQFSVERPDGSNFTLKIRSTKLEDSAMYFCASEGTGSYNEQFFGPGTRLTVL.

This clone came up once. This chain joins TRBV4-1 and TRBJ1-2; possible D gene TRBD1, 6 bases. The CDR3 is 13 residues long. Germline CDR1 reads MGHRA; CDR2 reads YSYEKL. The V gene lost 2 bases and the J gene lost 8 bases, with 12 bases spanning the gap. The CDR3 nucleotides read TGCGCCAGCAGCCAAACAGGGATAAGGGGCTACACCTTC. This codes for CASSQTGIRGYTF.

A single count supports this clone. The V gene is TRBV11-2, the J gene TRBJ1-2; D not resolved. This CDR3 contains 12 residues. V lost 5 bases and J 8 bases, leaving 12 bases between the germline ends. Looked up from germline, CDR1 is SGHAT and CDR2 is FQNNGV. The CDR3, as DNA: TGTGCCAGCAGCCTTGACCTAGGCGGCTACACCTTC. Its translation: CASSLDLGGYTF.

This clone showed up just a few times. The chain joins TRBV24-1 to TRBJ2-7; 8 nucleotides align to TRBD2. V lost 4 bases and J lost 3; bases outside the gene matches: 7. This CDR3 is 15 amino acids long. The V gene's germline CDR1 is KGHDR and CDR2 SFDVKD. CDR3 nucleotides: TGTGCCACCAGTGACGGCAGGCGGGAGGACTACGAGCAGTACTTC. Residues: CATSDGRREDYEQYF.

A single count supports this clone. The gene calls are TRBV9 and TRBJ2-7; 8 nucleotides agree with TRBD1. J gave up 2 bases and V 7 bases, and 2 bases lay outside the gene matches. The CDR3 runs 12 residues. The V gene's germline CDR1 is SGDLS and CDR2 YYNGEE. CDR3 amino acids: CASGQGTYEQYF. The CDR3 coding sequence is TGTGCCAGCGGACAGGGAACCTACGAGCAGTACTTC.

This chain uses TRBV27 with TRBJ1-6, with D unresolved. The germline V gene encodes CDR1 MNHEY and CDR2 SMNVEV (reference sequence). Trimming left V 2 bases short and J 9 bases short, with 14 bases between. CDR3 length: 15 residues. The CDR3 here is CASSLIKGAGSPLHF. The DNA for the CDR3 is TGTGCCAGCAGTTTAATAAAGGGAGCTGGTTCACCCCTCCACTTT.

This rearrangement joins TRBV7-6 to TRBJ2-1; 9 bases map to TRBD2. The CDR3 is 16 residues long. The junction had 9 bases not matched to a gene; V was cut back by 5 bases and J by 4 bases. Per the germline V gene, CDR1 is SGHVS and CDR2 is FNYEAQ. The CDR3 protein is CASSPNSGSLYNEQFF. The DNA of the CDR3 is TGTGCCAGCAGCCCAAATAGCGGGAGTCTTTACAATGAGCAGTTCTTC.

This clone was found a few times. The rearrangement uses TRBV7-3 and TRBJ2-5; TRBD2 agrees at 8 bases. V lost 5 bases to trimming and J lost 2 bases; unmatched junction nucleotides: 4. This CDR3 contains 14 residues. Looked up from germline, CDR1 is SGHTA and CDR2 is FQGTGA. The CDR3: CASSPTSGQETQYF. CDR3 nucleotides: TGTGCCAGCAGCCCCACTAGCGGACAAGAGACCCAGTACTTC.

The rearrangement links TRBV18 to TRBJ1-1; D is ambiguous. Germline lookup yields CDR1 KGHSH and CDR2 LQKENI. The V and J ends lost 3 bases and 3 bases respectively, with 11 bases between them. There are 14 residues in the CDR3. CDR3 bases: TGTGCCAGCTCACCGGATCGGGAGGACACTGAAGCTTTCTTT. It is translated as CASSPDREDTEAFF.

V and J are TRBV4-1 and TRBJ2-4; TRBD1 agrees at 8 bases. This CDR3 is built from 15 residues. Trimming removed 5 bases from V and 2 bases from J; junction bases left unmatched: 5. Germline assignment: CDR1 MGHRA and CDR2 YSYEKL. In DNA, the CDR3 is TGCGCCAGCAGCTCCGGACAGGGCACCAAAAACATTCAGTACTTC. It codes for CASSSGQGTKNIQYF.